This T cell receptor beta chain stems from a study of shared clonotypes between healthy human individuals. Study at large: The composition of the donors was a couple of women and three men aged 18 to 49. General study points: On the whole, naive subsets had larger estimated richness than memory subsets had.

CD8 cells classed as naive were CD45RO-negative and positively selected for CCR7, excluding terminally differentiated effector memory CD45RA+ cells. Donors, healthy HIV-negative adults, lacked recent acute infections or vaccinations. All the donors were Caucasian adults who lived in Nashville, Tennessee. V shed 3 bases and J shed 2 bases, with 6 bases lying between them. The germline V gene encodes CDR1 MDHEN and CDR2 SYDVKM. This CDR3 is built from 13 residues. For this clone: Its antigen is as yet unknown. Other nucleotide sequences from this sample produce the same CDR3.

The protocol was immunoSEQ multiplex PCR, while the TCRdb copy is restricted to in-frame clones and leaves out a portion. In the table there are 2 million to 2.5 million clones, approximately 94% of which are singletons. The specimen sequenced was naive CD8+ T cells sorted from blood. This chain links TRBV28 with TRBJ2-3; D remains unclear. The receptor was derived from a young man in good health. CDR3 in amino acids: CASSFRITDTQYF. The CDR3 nucleotides are TGTGCCAGCAGTTTTCGTATCACAGATACGCAGTATTTT.